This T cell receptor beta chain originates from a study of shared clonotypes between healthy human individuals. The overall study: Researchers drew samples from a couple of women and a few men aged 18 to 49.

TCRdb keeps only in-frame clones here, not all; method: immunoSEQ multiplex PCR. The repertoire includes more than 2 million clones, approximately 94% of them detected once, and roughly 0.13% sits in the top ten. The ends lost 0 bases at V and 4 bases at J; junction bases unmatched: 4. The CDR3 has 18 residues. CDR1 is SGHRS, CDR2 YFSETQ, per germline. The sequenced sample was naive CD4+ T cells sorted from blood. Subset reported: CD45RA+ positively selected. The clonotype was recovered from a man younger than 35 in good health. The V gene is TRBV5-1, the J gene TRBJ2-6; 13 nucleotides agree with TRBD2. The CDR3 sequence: CASSLVGLAGSGANVLTF. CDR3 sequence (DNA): TGCGCCAGCAGCTTGGTGGGACTAGCGGGGTCGGGGGCCAACGTCCTGACTTTC.